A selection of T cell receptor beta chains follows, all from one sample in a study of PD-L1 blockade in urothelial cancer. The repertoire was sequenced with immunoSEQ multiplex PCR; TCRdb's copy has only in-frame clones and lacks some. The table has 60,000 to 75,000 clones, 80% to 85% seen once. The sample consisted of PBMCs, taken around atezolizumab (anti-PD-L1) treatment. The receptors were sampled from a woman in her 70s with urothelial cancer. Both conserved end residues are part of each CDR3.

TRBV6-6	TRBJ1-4	CASSYGLSDEKLFF
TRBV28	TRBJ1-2	CASSLPGVQGAYGYTF
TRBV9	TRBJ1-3	CASSVGQRFSGNTIYF
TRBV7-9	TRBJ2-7	CASSPPRVGTSGSSYEQYF
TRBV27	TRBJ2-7	CASSLTPGYEQYF
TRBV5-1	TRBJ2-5	CASSIWTGQETQYF
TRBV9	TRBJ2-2	CASSVTPEGSGELFF
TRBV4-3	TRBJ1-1	CASSQGSYSEAFF
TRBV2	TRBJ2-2	CASQLPPLAGYTGELFF
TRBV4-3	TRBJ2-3	CASSQNSNGDTQYF
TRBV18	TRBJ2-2	CASSPGLARGRTGELFF
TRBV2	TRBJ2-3	CAKRGGTSTDTQYF
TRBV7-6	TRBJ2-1	CASSRRTSGDEQFF
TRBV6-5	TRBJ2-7	CATVGVSSYEQYF
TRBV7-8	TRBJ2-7	CASSSTYHRDRRSYEQYF
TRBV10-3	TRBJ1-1	CAISESTGASKSFF
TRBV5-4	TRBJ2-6	CASSLDFGTGDSGANVLTF
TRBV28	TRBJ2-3	CASSLSGGGTDTQYF
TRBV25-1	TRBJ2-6	CASSDLGVQGAGANVLTF
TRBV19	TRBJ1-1	CASRTREYTEAFF
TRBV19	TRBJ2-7	CASRTRKLAGYHEQYF
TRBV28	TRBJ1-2	CASSLDSYGYTF
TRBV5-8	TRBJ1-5	CASSVRQINQPQHF
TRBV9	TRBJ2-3	CASSPHPTGDSTDTQYF
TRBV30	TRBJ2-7	CAWSPLAGVSYEQYF
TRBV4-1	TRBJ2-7	CASSYRSWGPYEQYF
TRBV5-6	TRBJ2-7	CASSFGTRLYEQYF
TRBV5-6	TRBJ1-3	CASSLGAKEPVGNTIYF
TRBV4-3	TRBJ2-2	CASSQETGGHTGELFF